This TCR beta chain is from a study of regulatory and conventional T cells in RAG deficiency. This clone was counted a single time. The antigen remains undetermined. The CDR3 consists of 13 residues. Germline CDR1 LNHDA, CDR2 SQIVND (reference sequence). The V end was cut by 3 bases, the J end by 0 bases, with 5 bases between. Genomic DNA came from blood conventional CD4+ T cells gated CD25-low CD127-high. Using immunoSEQ multiplex PCR, the repertoire was profiled, and TCRdb retains in-frame clones only, with some absent. In the table there are 20,000 to 25,000 clones, 90% to 95% of which are singletons. Study-level results: Omenn patients showed >80% Treg-Tconv overlap and shorter CDR3 lengths. These Omenn syndrome Treg sorts may hold peripherally activated cells instead. Compared with controls, unique Treg TCR beta sequences dropped approximately 100-fold in Omenn syndrome and CID/AS.

The sample was also reused in another study, on regulatory T cells. This second study says: Amplification used 52 TRBV primers and 13 TRBJ primers. Patient repertoires had restricted TRB V-J pairs and skewed V and J usage, most in Tregs.

This rearrangement joins TRBV19 to TRBJ1-2; D remains ambiguous. This sequence was found in a human donor in good health. Source material: CD4+ T cells sorted from blood. CDR3: CASSIRANYGYTF. The CDR3 DNA follows: TGTGCCAGTAGTATTAGAGCTAACTATGGCTACACCTTC.